These 3 T cell receptor beta chains share one sample of origin, sequenced in a study of cytomegalovirus exposure and HLA in healthy donors. PCR involved 60 Vbeta and 13 Jbeta primers. TCRdb's table, derived via immunoSEQ multiplex PCR, lists solely in-frame clones and lacks some. This sample has about 130,000 clones, with approximately 79% found just once. Source material: PBMCs. The receptors derive from a man aged 18 to 30 in good health and CMV-seropositive.

The chain couples TRBV4-2 to TRBJ2-1; TRBD2 is a possible D gene (6 bases). The germline CDR1 and CDR2 sequences are LGHNA and YNFKEQ. V shed 0 bases and J shed 9 bases, with 9 bases lying between them. The CDR3 contains 13 residues. The CDR3: CASSQDLATEQFF. The CDR3 region has the DNA TGTGCCAGCAGCCAAGATCTAGCGACTGAGCAGTTCTTC.

This clone came up a few times. This chain uses TRBV19 with TRBJ2-1; 8 bases are a match to TRBD1. This CDR3 is built from 16 residues. Germline V gene sequence: CDR1 LNHDA, CDR2 SQIVND (reference sequence). After removal of 5 bases from V and 6 bases from J, the junction contained 12 bases not matched to a gene. The CDR3 reads CASSLRRTGLVNEQFF. DNA for the CDR3: TGTGCCAGTAGTCTCCGAAGGACAGGGCTCGTCAATGAGCAGTTCTTC. Supplemented by reference TRBV19 and TRBJ2-1, the full variable domain reads DGGITQSPKYLFRKEGQNVTLSCEQNLNHDAMYWYRQDPGQGLRLIYYSQIVNDFQKGDIAEGYSVSREKKESFPLTVTSAQKNPTAFYLCASSLRRTGLVNEQFFGPGTRLTVL.

The J gene is TRBJ1-2, the V gene TRBV10-3; perhaps TRBD1 as D (6 bases). V lost 4 bases to trimming and J lost 2 bases, with 8 bases between them. The CDR3 has 13 residues. Germline V gene sequence: CDR1 ENHRY, CDR2 SYGVKD. In DNA, the CDR3 is TGTGCCATCAGTGGGGACACCAACTATGGCTACACCTTC. Amino acids: CAISGDTNYGYTF.